This entry lists 3 T cell receptor beta chains sequenced from one sample in a study of siplizumab effects on memory and regulatory T cells. Clones were sequenced by immunoSEQ multiplex PCR, and TCRdb holds only the in-frame ones, with some missing. The data hold tens of thousands of clones, with around 94% observed a single time. Sample: non-Treg CD4+ T cells sorted from blood. The receptors were sampled from a human donor in good health.

This sequence joins TRBV10-3 and TRBJ2-7; 11 bases match TRBD2. V lost 0 bases, J lost 6 bases, and 7 bases stayed unmatched. CDR1 ENHRY and CDR2 SYGVKD come from the germline V gene. The CDR3 totals 16 residues. Here the CDR3 DNA reads TGTGCCATCAGTGAGTCGAGGCTAGCGGGAGGCGGCGAGCAGTACTTC. Translated: CAISESRLAGGGEQYF.

The J gene is TRBJ1-1, the V gene TRBV11-3; TRBD1 might be the D (5 bases). Looked up from germline, CDR1 is SGHNT and CDR2 is YENEEA. The V gene lost 5 bases and the J gene lost 1 base, with 14 bases spanning the gap. The CDR3 loop spans 15 amino acids. As DNA, the CDR3 is TGTGCCAGCAGCCGAAGAGGCGGGGGGAACACTGAAGCTTTCTTT. It specifies CASSRRGGGNTEAFF.

The gene calls are TRBV15 and TRBJ2-4, with TRBD2 matching 8 bases. The CDR3 covers 18 residues. CDR1 is LNHNV and CDR2 is YYDKDF in the germline V gene (reference sequence). J was trimmed by 1 base and V by 2 bases; bases with no gene match: 10. Here the CDR3 reads CATSRLSPLADAKNIQYF. For the CDR3, the DNA is TGTGCCACCAGCAGACTATCGCCACTAGCGGACGCCAAAAACATTCAGTACTTC.